This entry lists 27 T cell receptor beta chains sequenced from one sample in a study of blood T cell repertoires in COVID-19. The repertoire was sequenced with immunoSEQ multiplex PCR; TCRdb's copy has only in-frame clones and lacks some. The sample holds under 200,000 clones, 65% to 85% seen once. The sample consisted of peripheral blood. These receptor sequences come from a woman of 80 years or more with acute or convalescent COVID-19.

The chain carries TRBV3-1 (or the pseudogene TRBV3-2) and TRBJ1-3, with D perhaps matching TRBD1 (6 bases). Trimming removed 4 bases from V and 3 bases from J, with 10 bases in between. Germline CDR1 LGHDT, CDR2 YNNKEL (reference sequence). CDR3 size: 14 residues. The CDR3 DNA follows: TGTGCCAGCAGCCCCGGGACATTTGGAAACACCATATATTTT. Amino acids: CASSPGTFGNTIYF.

The rearrangement joins TRBV19 to TRBJ2-7; TRBD1 aligns across 7 bases. CDR1 and CDR2 from the germline V gene are LNHDA and SQIVND (reference sequence). The CDR3 spans 15 residues. Trimming removed 6 bases from V and 2 bases from J; junction bases left unmatched: 10. CDR3 region: CASSYRGHNPYEQYF. The CDR3 nucleotides read TGTGCCAGTAGCTACAGGGGCCATAACCCCTACGAGCAGTACTTC.

V is TRBV6-5 and J is TRBJ2-1; 11 nucleotides agree with TRBD2. Germline V lookup: CDR1 MNHEY, CDR2 SVGAGI. The CDR3 is 15 residues long. The trim removed 6 bases at V and 5 bases at J, leaving 6 bases unmatched. The CDR3 spells CASRIGTSGHNEQFF. CDR3 DNA: TGTGCCAGCAGAATCGGGACTAGCGGCCACAATGAGCAGTTCTTC.

The chain is built from TRBV10-2 and TRBJ2-2, with 8 bases aligning to TRBD2. V trimming: 7 bases; J trimming: 3 bases; junction bases outside the gene matches: 10. Germline CDR1 and CDR2: WSHSY and SAAADI. The CDR3 spans 16 residues. DNA of the CDR3: TGCGCCAGCATCGACGGGGGACTAGTTTACACCGGGGAGCTGTTTTTT. Its translation is CASIDGGLVYTGELFF.

The rearrangement uses TRBV6-6 and TRBJ1-5; 8 nucleotides align to TRBD1. Looked up from germline, CDR1 is MNHNY and CDR2 is SVGAGI (reference sequence). V was pared by 8 bases and J by 2 bases, with 5 bases of the junction left unmatched. There are 14 residues in the CDR3. As DNA, the CDR3 is TGTGCCAGCGCAGGGGGCGCGGGCAATCAGCCCCAGCATTTT. This gives the protein CASAGGAGNQPQHF.

The V call is TRBV18, the J call TRBJ2-5, with a possible D match to TRBD1 (5 bases). The CDR3 loop spans 14 amino acids. The germline gives CDR1 KGHSH, CDR2 LQKENI. V lost 2 bases and J lost 4, with 11 bases in between. CDR3 nucleotide sequence: TGTGCCAGCTCACCAGCAGGGTTAGGAGAGACCCAGTACTTC. This encodes CASSPAGLGETQYF.

CDR3 protein: CASSQTGLAGVGANVLTF. CDR3 sequence (DNA): TGTGCCAGCAGCCAAACGGGACTAGCGGGGGTTGGGGCCAACGTCCTGACTTTC. This chain uses TRBV4-2 with TRBJ2-6; 14 nucleotides line up with TRBD2. Germline V gives CDR1 LGHNA, CDR2 YNFKEQ. The CDR3 loop spans 18 amino acids. V was pared by 2 bases and J by 3 bases, with 3 bases of the junction left unmatched.

This clone was seen more than once but under ten times. V is TRBV12-5 and J is TRBJ1-3; D unclear. CDR1 is LGHNT, CDR2 FRNRAP, per germline. Between the trimmed V and J ends, which lost 2 bases and 8 bases, there was a span of 10 bases. The CDR3 is 13 residues long. In nucleotides, the CDR3 is TGTGCTAGTGGTTTGCACCCCGGGGACACCATATATTTT. Amino acids: CASGLHPGDTIYF.

The chain is built from TRBV6-6 and TRBJ2-5, with 10 positions matching TRBD1. This CDR3 is 16 amino acids long. V dropped 0 bases and J dropped 5; count of bases not matched to a gene: 6. Germline lookup yields CDR1 MNHNY and CDR2 SVGAGI (reference sequence). For the CDR3, the DNA is TGTGCCAGCAGTTACTCCGGGACAGGGGTATGGGAGACCCAGTACTTC. This gives the protein CASSYSGTGVWETQYF.

The chain is built from TRBV6-2 or TRBV6-3 and TRBJ1-2; 9 bases agree with TRBD1. Germline trimming cut 2 bases from V and 4 bases from J; bases unmatched to any gene: 14. This CDR3 region has 18 residues. The germline V gene has CDR1 MNHEY and CDR2 SVGEGT. The CDR3 spells CASSYPFKQGALFYGYTF. As DNA, the CDR3 is TGTGCCAGCAGTTACCCCTTTAAACAGGGGGCTCTCTTCTATGGCTACACCTTC.

This clone was counted only a few times. The genes are TRBV28 and TRBJ1-2, with TRBD1 identical over 8 bases. Germline V gene data show CDR1 as MDHEN and CDR2 as SYDVKM. The V segment lost 4 bases and the J segment 3 bases; nucleotides outside the gene matches: 4. This CDR3 is built from 14 residues. The CDR3, as DNA: TGTGCCAGCAGTTGGGGACAGGATTACTATGGCTACACCTTC. Translation: CASSWGQDYYGYTF.

This rearrangement joins TRBV4-3 to TRBJ1-6; TRBD1 matches at 8 bases. CDR3 length: 15 residues. Germline CDR1 LGHNA, CDR2 YSLEER. V dropped 0 bases and J dropped 9; count of bases not matched to a gene: 4. The CDR3 DNA reads as TGCGCCAGCAGCCAAGAGACAGGGGTGGGTTCACCCCTCCACTTT. Its translation is CASSQETGVGSPLHF.

The J gene is TRBJ2-3, the V gene TRBV18; TRBD2 matches 13 bases. The V and J ends lost 3 bases and 3 bases, in that order; junction bases with no gene match: 0. Germline-derived CDR1 and CDR2 are KGHSH and LQKENI. The CDR3 is 15 amino acids. The CDR3: CASSPGLAGTDTQYF. The CDR3 nucleotides read TGTGCCAGCTCACCGGGACTAGCGGGGACAGATACGCAGTATTTT.

This chain links TRBV3-1 (or the pseudogene TRBV3-2) with TRBJ1-2; 7 bases are shared with TRBD1. CDR1 LGHDT and CDR2 YNNKEL come from the germline V gene (reference sequence). The CDR3 sequence is 13 residues long. J lost 4 bases, V lost 4 bases, and 3 bases had no gene match. The CDR3 region is CASSRTGLYGYTF. CDR3 DNA: TGTGCCAGCAGCCGGACAGGCCTCTATGGCTACACCTTC.

The chain carries TRBV7-2 and TRBJ2-3, with 8 bases lining up with TRBD2. There are 15 residues in the CDR3. Germline trimming cut 2 bases from V and 2 bases from J; bases unmatched to any gene: 3. The V gene's germline CDR1 is SGHTA and CDR2 FQGNSA. The CDR3 region is CASSLWRGATDTQYF. The DNA for the CDR3 is TGTGCCAGCAGCTTATGGCGGGGGGCCACAGATACGCAGTATTTT.

This chain connects TRBV7-2 to TRBJ2-7; D gene unclear. With 5 bases removed from V and 5 bases from J, the gap between germline ends came to 13 bases. The length of the CDR3 is 13 residues. In germline, CDR1 is SGHTA, CDR2 FQGNSA. CDR3 sequence: CASSPTRTHEQYF. The CDR3 DNA reads as TGTGCCAGCAGCCCTACCCGTACCCACGAGCAGTACTTC.

In regard to this clone: Germline and junction disagree at one end, which may indicate a read error. Other DNA sequences in this sample translate to the same CDR3. The chain has TRBV20-1 and TRBJ2-7, with TRBD1 matching over 8 bases. The CDR3 contains 14 residues. Germline CDR1 and CDR2: DFQATT and SNEGSKA (reference sequence). The CDR3 reads CSASSRGQPYEQYF. CDR3 DNA sequence: TGCAGTGCTAGTTCCAGGGGGCAACCCTACGAGCAGTATTTC.

CDR3 protein: CASCRGVGGYEQYF. DNA of the CDR3: TGTGCCAGCTGCCGCGGGGTGGGGGGATACGAGCAGTACTTC. The chain recombines TRBV2 with TRBJ2-7, with D perhaps matching TRBD2 (6 bases). Trimming stripped 8 bases from V and 4 bases from J, with 18 bases between. This CDR3 contains 14 residues. CDR1 and CDR2 from the germline V gene are SNHLY and FYNNEI.

This chain joins TRBV4-2 and TRBJ1-2; 7 positions agree with TRBD1. The V gene end was trimmed by 4 bases and the J gene end by 3 bases; junction bases not matched to a gene: 2. This CDR3 comprises 13 residues. Germline CDR1 LGHNA, CDR2 YNFKEQ. CDR3 DNA sequence: TGTGCCAGCAGCCTCGACAGGGACTATGGCTACACCTTC. It is translated as CASSLDRDYGYTF.

The chain couples TRBV6-1 to TRBJ1-1; 7 nucleotides line up with TRBD1. The germline CDR1 and CDR2 sequences are MNHNS and SASEGT. The CDR3 is 14 amino acids. Unmatched junction bases numbered 11, after V lost 6 bases and J lost 7 bases. Written as DNA, the CDR3 is TGTGCCAGCAGCAACCGGGACAGAACCCTTGAAGCTTTCTTT. This gives the protein CASSNRDRTLEAFF.

V usage is TRBV18 and J usage is TRBJ1-6; no clear D gene. This CDR3 contains 16 residues. Germline V gives CDR1 KGHSH, CDR2 LQKENI. V was cut by 5 bases and J by 7 bases, with 18 bases left in between. In nucleotides, the CDR3 is TGTGCCAGCTCAAACGAGGCGGATAGGAGGAATTCACCCCTCCACTTT. It specifies CASSNEADRRNSPLHF.

This sequence joins TRBV6-2 or TRBV6-3 and TRBJ1-2, with unresolved D. CDR3 length equals 13 residues. Germline lookup yields CDR1 MNHEY and CDR2 SVGEGT. Trimming took off 2 bases at V and 8 bases at J, with 12 bases between the two ends. The CDR3 DNA reads TGTGCCAGCAGTTACAGGTTAGCGGAGGGCTACACCTTC. Amino acid sequence: CASSYRLAEGYTF.

This chain uses TRBV19 with TRBJ2-7; TRBD2 matches 9 bases. J gave up 5 bases and V 2 bases, and 7 bases lay outside the gene matches. The CDR3 extends over 15 amino acids. From germline, CDR1 is LNHDA and CDR2 SQIVND (reference sequence). The CDR3 loop is CASSIQGSGRHEQYF. In DNA form, the CDR3 reads TGTGCCAGTAGTATACAAGGGAGCGGGAGGCACGAGCAGTACTTC.

V gene TRBV2 combines with J gene TRBJ1-4; the match to TRBD1 covers 11 bases. Germline V CDR1 and CDR2: SNHLY, FYNNEI. V was pared by 2 bases and J by 1 base, with 9 bases of the junction left unmatched. The CDR3 is 19 residues long. In DNA, the CDR3 is TGTGCCAGCAGTGAATACGGGACAGGGGGACCGGAAACTAATGAAAAACTGTTTTTT. Translation gives CASSEYGTGGPETNEKLFF.

The chain uses TRBV7-9 and TRBJ1-6, with unresolved D. The CDR3 runs 14 residues. The V gene's germline CDR1 is SEHNR and CDR2 FQNEAQ (reference sequence). V dropped 3 bases and J dropped 8 bases, with 11 bases sitting between them. CDR3 amino acids: CASSFSGVYSPLHF. DNA of the CDR3: TGTGCCAGCAGCTTTTCCGGGGTGTATTCACCCCTCCACTTT.

J is TRBJ1-5 and V is TRBV5-6; 8 bases agree with TRBD1. Germline loops: CDR1 SGHDT, CDR2 YYEEEE. The CDR3 covers 13 residues. The ends lost 4 bases at V and 8 bases at J; junction bases unmatched: 5. In nucleotides, the CDR3 is TGTGCCAGCAGCAAGGACAGGGCCAAGCCCCAGCATTTT. It translates to CASSKDRAKPQHF.

The V call is TRBV11-3, the J call TRBJ2-7; weak D call: TRBD1 (5 bases). This CDR3 is 15 amino acids long. Trimming left V 3 bases short and J 0 bases short, with 12 bases between. CDR1 and CDR2 from the germline V gene are SGHNT and YENEEA. The CDR3 DNA reads TGTGCCAGCAGCTTCGGACACGCAAGCTCCTACGAGCAGTACTTC. Encoded protein: CASSFGHASSYEQYF.